The present T cell receptor (beta chain) was sequenced within a study of T cell clones after liver transplantation. Across the study: Subjects received no induction therapy and standard immunosuppression until randomization at 12-24 months post-transplant. General study points: A larger donor-reactive than third-party decline suggested partial antigen-specific deletion. Post-transplant time points were not standardized, so conclusions are preliminary. Low donor cell numbers restricted donor-reactive repertoire measurement in a couple of subjects.

Only in-frame clones appear in the TCRdb table, and some are missing; sequencing was by immunoSEQ multiplex PCR. Among 31,000 or so clones, about 93% were seen once, and the ten largest hold 25% to 30%. Turning to this clone: Its antigen is not identified.

The germline V gene encodes CDR1 MDHEN and CDR2 SYDVKM. Unmatched junction bases numbered 2, after V lost 3 bases and J lost 2 bases. The CDR3 length is 14 residues. The material sequenced was CD8+ T cells from blood, taken 12 months after liver transplant. This chain joins TRBV28 and TRBJ2-3; the match to TRBD1 covers 7 bases. The TCR was taken from a human patient who received a liver transplant. Part of the T cells may come from the graft donor. The CDR3 here is CASSLRGPTDTQYF. CDR3 nucleotides: TGTGCCAGCAGTTTGAGGGGGCCCACAGATACGCAGTATTTT. Filled out from reference TRBV28 and TRBJ2-3, the complete variable domain reads DVKVTQSSRYLVKRTGEKVFLECVQDMDHENMFWYRQDPGLGLRLIYFSYDVKMKEKGDIPEGYSVSREKKERFSLILESASTNQTSMYLCASSLRGPTDTQYFGPGTRLTVL.